The present entry profiles one T cell receptor (beta chain) with its context. The sample belongs to a study of shared clonotypes between healthy human individuals. V dropped 0 bases and J dropped 2; count of bases not matched to a gene: 5. The CDR3 is 16 residues long. Germline V gene data show CDR1 as MGHRA and CDR2 as YSYEKL. Generated by immunoSEQ multiplex PCR, the TCRdb table keeps only in-frame clones and is missing some. The sample lists about 2 million clones, roughly 94% occurring once. This clonotype was obtained from a man aged 18 to 30 in good health. This chain joins TRBV4-1 and TRBJ2-7, with TRBD1 matching over 9 bases. Sequencing used naive CD4+ T cells sorted from blood. The subset was: CD45RA+ positively selected. In DNA, the CDR3 is TGCGCCAGCAGCCAAGAAGGACAGGGGAGGCCCTACGAGCAGTACTTC. Translating it yields CASSQEGQGRPYEQYF.